This TCR beta chain was profiled in a study of cytomegalovirus exposure and HLA in healthy donors. The CDR3 has 14 residues. Trimming took 3 bases from V and 5 from J, leaving 10 bases between them. Germline-derived CDR1 and CDR2 are MNHEY and SVGAGI. Details on this clone: As yet, its antigen is unknown.

Produced via immunoSEQ multiplex PCR; TCRdb's table is partial and in-frame only. The repertoire holds 200,000 to 250,000 clones, 83% seen once, with 5.5% to 7% in the top ten. Study conclusions and caveats: Most TCR sequences showed up rarely, but some public TCRs showed up in many donors.

The origin of this receptor is a young woman in good health and CMV-seronegative. The chain employs TRBV6-5 and TRBJ2-2; the D gene could be TRBD1 or TRBD2 (6 bases each). The sequencing sample was made of PBMCs. In DNA, the CDR3 is TGTGCCAGCAGTTATAGGGGGGTTACCGGGGAGCTGTTTTTT. Encoded protein: CASSYRGVTGELFF.